The rows below give T cell receptor beta chains drawn from one sample of a study of technical replicates of blood from a few donors. Only in-frame clones appear in the TCRdb table, and some are missing; sequencing was by immunoSEQ multiplex PCR. The sample includes about 76,000 clones, 70% to 90% of them seen just once. Material for sequencing was PBMCs. These TCRs come from a human donor in good health. Some clones in this sample may be carry-over from other donors' samples. The CDR3 runs from the conserved cysteine through the conserved F or W. D genes are given only for firm matches. The size field is filled for only some rows; it gives once, few, many or a size class.

j_gene	d_gene	abundance	v_gene	CDR3nt	CDR3aa
TRBJ2-2	NA	NA	TRBV7-9	TGTGCCAGCAGCTTAGCGGGCTTCGCCGGGGAGCTGTTTTTT	CASSLAGFAGELFF
TRBJ2-2	TRBD2	NA	TRBV11-2	TGTGCCAGCAGCGTTCGACTAGCGGGCGCGGGGGAGCTGTTTTTT	CASSVRLAGAGELFF
TRBJ2-7	NA	NA	TRBV5-5	TGTGCCAGCCCCATGGGGCAGACCTACGAGCAGTACTTC	CASPMGQTYEQYF
TRBJ1-4	TRBD1	few	TRBV15	TGTGCCACCAGACAGGGGGAGTTGGTTCGGGAAAAACTGTTTTTT	CATRQGELVREKLFF
TRBJ1-5	NA	once	TRBV4-2	TGTGCCAGCAGCCAAGTTCTGGGACTTAGCAATCAGCCCCAGCATTTT	CASSQVLGLSNQPQHF
TRBJ1-5	TRBD1	medium-sized	TRBV19	TGTGCCAGTAGTATAGTTAGGACAGGGGGGTTGCCCCAGCATTTT	CASSIVRTGGLPQHF
TRBJ1-4	TRBD1	once	TRBV18	TGTGCCAGCTCACCCCAAACACAGGGGGGGAGAACCTCAACTAATGAAAAACTGTTTTTT	CASSPQTQGGRTSTNEKLFF
TRBJ2-5	TRBD2	NA	TRBV5-1	TGCGCCAGCAGCTTTAGCGGGGGGCAAGAGACCCAGTACTTC	CASSFSGGQETQYF
TRBJ2-2	TRBD2	NA	TRBV5-8	TGTGCCAGCAGCTTGGGGCGGGAGTTCGGCGGGGAGCTGTTTTTT	CASSLGREFGGELFF
TRBJ2-1	TRBD2	NA	TRBV5-6	TGTGCCAGCAGCTTGTTTCTCCCGGGACTAGCGGGAGGGGGGAATGAGCAGTTCTTC	CASSLFLPGLAGGGNEQFF